The 12 T cell receptor beta chains below come from one sample, sequenced in a study of identical twins. TCRdb ran MiXCR on the 5' RACE reads and lists one entry per CDR3 protein. The sample has about 150,000 distinct CDR3 sequences; roughly 3.5% are singletons. Specimen: memory T cells sorted from blood. These receptors were taken from a young man in good health.

The rearrangement uses TRBV7-9 and TRBJ2-6; TRBD1 might be the D (5 bases). This CDR3 comprises 16 residues. V was trimmed by 9 bases and J by 2 bases, leaving 17 bases between them. The germline CDR1 and CDR2 sequences are SEHNR and FQNEAQ (reference sequence). CDR3 sequence reads: CASDERGMAGANVLTF. DNA for the CDR3: TGTGCCAGTGACGAAAGGGGAATGGCTGGGGCCAACGTCCTGACTTTC.

This clonotype was picked up many times. The chain combines TRBV28 with TRBJ2-7; D gene uncertain. CDR3 length equals 15 residues. V lost 6 bases and J 2 bases, leaving 17 bases between the germline ends. Germline V lookup: CDR1 MDHEN, CDR2 SYDVKM. The CDR3 sequence: CASRRRPGRTYEQYF. CDR3 in DNA: TGTGCCAGCAGGCGCCGGCCGGGTCGGACCTACGAGCAGTACTTC.

This clonotype was counted at least ten times. The rearrangement links TRBV12-3 or TRBV12-4 to TRBJ2-5; 11 bases are a match to TRBD1. This CDR3 is 16 amino acids long. The V gene end was trimmed by 5 bases and the J gene end by 1 base; junction bases not matched to a gene: 6. CDR3 amino acids: CASSVRDRGSQETQYF. DNA for the CDR3: TGTGCCAGCAGTGTCCGGGACAGGGGGAGCCAAGAGACCCAGTACTTC.

The chain has TRBV19 and TRBJ2-7, with TRBD1 identical over 7 bases. CDR1 and CDR2 (germline): LNHDA, SQIVND (reference sequence). Trimming at V came to 6 bases and at J to 3 bases, leaving 11 bases not matched to a gene. The CDR3 extends over 15 amino acids. The CDR3 DNA reads TGTGCCAGTAGACAGATGGACAGGCTGGACTACGAGCAGTACGTC. Translated, it gives CASRQMDRLDYEQYV.

The table lists this clonotype with many counts. CDR3 amino acids: CATSDLYGTGRSDTQYF. DNA for the CDR3: TGTGCCACCAGTGATTTGTACGGGACAGGGAGATCAGATACGCAGTATTTT. The rearrangement links TRBV24-1 to TRBJ2-3, with 9 bases matching TRBD1. V shed 0 bases, J shed 4 bases, and the junction held 7 bases outside the gene matches. CDR3 size: 17 residues. Germline CDR1 and CDR2: KGHDR and SFDVKD.

The chain joins TRBV7-6 to TRBJ2-2; D is unresolved. The CDR3 covers 14 residues. V gave up 1 base and J gave up 6 bases, with 9 bases separating them. The germline V gene has CDR1 SGHVS and CDR2 FNYEAQ. The DNA of the CDR3 is TGTGCCAGCAGCTTAGGTCAGGCCTCCGGGGAGCTGTTTTTT. Its protein is CASSLGQASGELFF.

In this sample, this clonotype turned up a few times. This rearrangement joins TRBV25-1 to TRBJ2-7; D gene unclear. CDR3 length: 10 residues. The ends were cut back, 4 bases at V and 5 bases at J, with 3 bases in the middle. CDR1 is MGHDK and CDR2 is SYGVNS in the germline V gene. CDR3 coding DNA: TGTGCCAGCAGTGGCCACGAGCAGTACGTC. Protein sequence: CASSGHEQYV.

This clonotype has at least ten counts. This sequence joins TRBV3-1 and TRBJ2-1; D remains unclear. V was trimmed by 0 bases and J by 9 bases, leaving 12 bases between them. Germline V gene sequence: CDR1 LGHDT, CDR2 YNNKEL (reference sequence). CDR3 size: 14 residues. CDR3 in DNA: TGTGCCAGCAGCCAAGATTACGCCCCCGGTGAGCAGTTCTTC. Amino acids: CASSQDYAPGEQFF.

This clonotype appeared many times. The V gene is TRBV28, the J gene TRBJ1-2; D unresolved. V was trimmed by 6 bases and J by 4 bases, leaving 9 bases between them. CDR3 length: 12 residues. Germline CDR1 is MDHEN and CDR2 is SYDVKM. CDR3 nucleotides: TGTGCCAGCAGCCCCGTAACCTATGGCTACACCTTC. This codes for CASSPVTYGYTF.

This clonotype was seen many times. V usage is TRBV19 and J usage is TRBJ2-1; 9 nucleotides line up with TRBD1. V lost 5 bases, J lost 1 base, and 12 bases stayed unmatched. Germline values: CDR1 LNHDA, CDR2 SQIVND (reference sequence). This CDR3 has 18 residues. Written as DNA, the CDR3 is TGTGCCAGTAGTTCCGGGACAGGGTTATCTCTTTCCTACAATGAGCAGTTCTTC. Translation: CASSSGTGLSLSYNEQFF.

There are many counts of this clonotype. The rearrangement uses TRBV7-8 and TRBJ2-5; D gene unclear. The CDR3 loop spans 13 amino acids. Deletions cut 6 bases from V and 1 base from J, with 9 bases between. From germline, CDR1 is SGHVS and CDR2 FQNEAQ. CDR3 region: CASRGRAQETQYF. In DNA form, the CDR3 reads TGTGCCAGCAGGGGTCGGGCCCAAGAGACCCAGTACTTC.

This clonotype was recorded many times. This chain joins TRBV14 and TRBJ2-2, with TRBD1 matching over 9 bases. The ends lost 5 bases at V and 5 bases at J; junction bases unmatched: 6. Germline CDR1 is SGHDN and CDR2 is FVKESK. The CDR3 has 15 residues. The CDR3 is CASSGDRVLTGELFF. In DNA form, the CDR3 reads TGTGCCAGCAGCGGGGACAGGGTGTTAACCGGGGAGCTGTTTTTT.